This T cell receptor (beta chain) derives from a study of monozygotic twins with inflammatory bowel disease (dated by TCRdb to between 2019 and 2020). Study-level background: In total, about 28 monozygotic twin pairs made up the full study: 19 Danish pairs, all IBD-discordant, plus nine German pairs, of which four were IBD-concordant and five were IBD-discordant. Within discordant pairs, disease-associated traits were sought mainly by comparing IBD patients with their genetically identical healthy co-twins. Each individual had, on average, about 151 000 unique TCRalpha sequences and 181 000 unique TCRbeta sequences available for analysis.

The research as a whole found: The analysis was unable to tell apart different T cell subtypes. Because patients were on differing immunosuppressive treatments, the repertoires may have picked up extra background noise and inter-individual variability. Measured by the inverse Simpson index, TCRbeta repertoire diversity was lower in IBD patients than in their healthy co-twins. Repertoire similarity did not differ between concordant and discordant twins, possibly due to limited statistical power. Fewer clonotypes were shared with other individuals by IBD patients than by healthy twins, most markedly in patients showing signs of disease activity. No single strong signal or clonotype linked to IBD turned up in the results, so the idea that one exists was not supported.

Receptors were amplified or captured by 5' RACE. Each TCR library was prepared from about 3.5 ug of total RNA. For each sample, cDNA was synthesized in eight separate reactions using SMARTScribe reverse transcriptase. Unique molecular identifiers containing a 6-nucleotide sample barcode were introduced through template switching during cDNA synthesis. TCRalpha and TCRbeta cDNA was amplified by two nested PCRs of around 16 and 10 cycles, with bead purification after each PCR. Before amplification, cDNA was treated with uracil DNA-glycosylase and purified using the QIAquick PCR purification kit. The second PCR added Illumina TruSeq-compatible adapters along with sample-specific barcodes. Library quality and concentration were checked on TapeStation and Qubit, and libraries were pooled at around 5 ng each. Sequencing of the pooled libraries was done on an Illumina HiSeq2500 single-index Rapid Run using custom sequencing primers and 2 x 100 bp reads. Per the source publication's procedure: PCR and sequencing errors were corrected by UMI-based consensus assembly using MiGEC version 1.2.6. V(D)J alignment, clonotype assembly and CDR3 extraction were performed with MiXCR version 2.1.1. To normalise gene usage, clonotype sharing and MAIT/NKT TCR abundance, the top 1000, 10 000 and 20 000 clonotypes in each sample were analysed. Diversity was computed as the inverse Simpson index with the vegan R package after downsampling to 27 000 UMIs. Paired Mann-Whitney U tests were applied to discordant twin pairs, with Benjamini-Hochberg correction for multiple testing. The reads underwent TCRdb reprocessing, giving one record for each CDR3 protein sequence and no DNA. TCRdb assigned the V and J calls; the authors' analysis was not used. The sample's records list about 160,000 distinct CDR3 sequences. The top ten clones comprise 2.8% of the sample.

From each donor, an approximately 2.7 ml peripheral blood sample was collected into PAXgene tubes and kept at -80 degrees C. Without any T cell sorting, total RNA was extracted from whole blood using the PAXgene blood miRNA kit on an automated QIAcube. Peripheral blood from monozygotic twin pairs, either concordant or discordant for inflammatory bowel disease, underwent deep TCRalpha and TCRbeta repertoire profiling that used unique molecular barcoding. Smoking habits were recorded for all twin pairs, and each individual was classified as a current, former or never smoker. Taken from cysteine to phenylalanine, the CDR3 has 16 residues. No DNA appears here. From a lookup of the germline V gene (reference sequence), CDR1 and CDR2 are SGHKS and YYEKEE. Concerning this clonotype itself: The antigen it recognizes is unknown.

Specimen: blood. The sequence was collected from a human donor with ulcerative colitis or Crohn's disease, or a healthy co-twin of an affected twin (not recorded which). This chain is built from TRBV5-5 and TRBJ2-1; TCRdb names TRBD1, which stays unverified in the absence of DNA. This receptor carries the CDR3 CASSRSGQGTYNEQFF.